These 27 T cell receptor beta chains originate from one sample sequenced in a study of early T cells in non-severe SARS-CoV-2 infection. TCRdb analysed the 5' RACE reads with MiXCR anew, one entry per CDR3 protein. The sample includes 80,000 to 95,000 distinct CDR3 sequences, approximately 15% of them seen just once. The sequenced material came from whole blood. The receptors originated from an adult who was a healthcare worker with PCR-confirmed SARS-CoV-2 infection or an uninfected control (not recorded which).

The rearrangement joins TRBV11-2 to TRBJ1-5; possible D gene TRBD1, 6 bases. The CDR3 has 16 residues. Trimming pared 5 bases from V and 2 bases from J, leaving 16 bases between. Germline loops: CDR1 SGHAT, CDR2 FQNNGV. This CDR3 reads CASSAVTGNGNQPQHF. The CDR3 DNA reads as TGTGCCAGCAGCGCCGTTACAGGGAATGGCAATCAGCCCCAGCATTTT.

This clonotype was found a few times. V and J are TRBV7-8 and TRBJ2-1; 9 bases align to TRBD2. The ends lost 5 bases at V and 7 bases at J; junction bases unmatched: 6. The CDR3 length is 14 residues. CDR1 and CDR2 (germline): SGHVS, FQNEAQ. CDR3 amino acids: CASSPSSGGNEQFF. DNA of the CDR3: TGTGCCAGCAGCCCAAGTAGCGGGGGTAATGAGCAGTTCTTC.

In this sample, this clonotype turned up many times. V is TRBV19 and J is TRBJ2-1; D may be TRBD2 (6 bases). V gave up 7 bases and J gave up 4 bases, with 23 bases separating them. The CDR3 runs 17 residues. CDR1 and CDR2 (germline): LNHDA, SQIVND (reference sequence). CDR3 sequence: CASTPIGSGVGYNEQFF. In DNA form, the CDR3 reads TGTGCCAGTACCCCAATCGGTTCGGGGGTCGGTTACAATGAGCAGTTCTTC. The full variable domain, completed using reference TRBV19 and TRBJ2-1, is DGGITQSPKYLFRKEGQNVTLSCEQNLNHDAMYWYRQDPGQGLRLIYYSQIVNDFQKGDIAEGYSVSREKKESFPLTVTSAQKNPTAFYLCASTPIGSGVGYNEQFFGPGTRLTVL.

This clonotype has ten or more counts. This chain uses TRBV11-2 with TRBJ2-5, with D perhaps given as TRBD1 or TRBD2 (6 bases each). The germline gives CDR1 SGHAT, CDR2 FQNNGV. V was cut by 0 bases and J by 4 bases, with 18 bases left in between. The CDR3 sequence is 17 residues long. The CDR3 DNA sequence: TGTGCCAGCAGCTTAGATGGGGGGCGACCTTCAAGAGAGACCCAGTACTTC. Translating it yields CASSLDGGRPSRETQYF.

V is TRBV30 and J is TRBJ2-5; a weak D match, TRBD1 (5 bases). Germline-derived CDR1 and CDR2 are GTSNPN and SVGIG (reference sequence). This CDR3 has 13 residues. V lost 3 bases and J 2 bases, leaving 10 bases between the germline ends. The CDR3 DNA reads TGTGCCTGGAGACCTAGGGGACAAGAGACCCAGTACTTC. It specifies CAWRPRGQETQYF.

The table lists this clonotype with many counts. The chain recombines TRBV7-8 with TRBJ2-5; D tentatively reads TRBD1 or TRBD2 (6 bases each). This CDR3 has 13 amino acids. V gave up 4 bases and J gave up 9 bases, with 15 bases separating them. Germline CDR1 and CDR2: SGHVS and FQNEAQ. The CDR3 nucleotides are TGTGCCAGCAGCTCACAAGGGGGGTCGCCCCAGTACTTC. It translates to CASSSQGGSPQYF.

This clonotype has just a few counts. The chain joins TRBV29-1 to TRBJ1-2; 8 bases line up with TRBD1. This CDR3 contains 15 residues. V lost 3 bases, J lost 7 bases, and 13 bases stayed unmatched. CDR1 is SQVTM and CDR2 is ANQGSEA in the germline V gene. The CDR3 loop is CSVDRGDRGSGGYTF. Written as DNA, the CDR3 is TGCAGCGTTGACAGGGGTGACAGGGGAAGTGGTGGCTACACCTTC.

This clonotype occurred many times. The CDR3 reads CASSPPPSRQETQYF. CDR3 sequence (DNA): TGTGCCAGCAGTCCCCCTCCCAGCCGGCAAGAGACCCAGTACTTC. The chain carries TRBV28 and TRBJ2-5; unclear D gene. CDR1 MDHEN and CDR2 SYDVKM come from the germline V gene. This CDR3 spans 15 amino acids. Trimming removed 5 bases from V and 2 bases from J, with 15 bases in between.

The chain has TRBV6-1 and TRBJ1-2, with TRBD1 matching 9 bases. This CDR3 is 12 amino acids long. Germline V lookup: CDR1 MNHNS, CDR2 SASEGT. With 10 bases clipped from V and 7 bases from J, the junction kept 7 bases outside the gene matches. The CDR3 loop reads CATGTGRGGYTF. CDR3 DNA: TGTGCCACCGGGACAGGGCGGGGTGGCTACACCTTC.

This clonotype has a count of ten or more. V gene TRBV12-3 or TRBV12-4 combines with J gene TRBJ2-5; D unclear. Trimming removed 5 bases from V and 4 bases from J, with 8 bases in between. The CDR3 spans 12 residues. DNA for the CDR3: TGTGCCAGCAGTCCATCAGGAGAGACCCAGTACTTC. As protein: CASSPSGETQYF.

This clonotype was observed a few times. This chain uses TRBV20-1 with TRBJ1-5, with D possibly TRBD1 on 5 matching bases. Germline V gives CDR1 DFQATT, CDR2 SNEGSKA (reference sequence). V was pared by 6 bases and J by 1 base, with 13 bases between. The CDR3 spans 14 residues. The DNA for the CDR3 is TGCAGTGCCGGGACCCACCTGAGCAATCAGCCCCAGCATTTT. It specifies CSAGTHLSNQPQHF.

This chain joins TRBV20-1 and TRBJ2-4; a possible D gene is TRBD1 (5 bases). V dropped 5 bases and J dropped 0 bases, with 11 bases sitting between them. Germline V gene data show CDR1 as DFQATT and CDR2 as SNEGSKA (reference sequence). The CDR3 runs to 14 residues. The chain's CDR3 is CSALSTVAKNIQYF. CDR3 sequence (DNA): TGCAGTGCTCTTTCGACAGTAGCCAAAAACATTCAGTACTTC.

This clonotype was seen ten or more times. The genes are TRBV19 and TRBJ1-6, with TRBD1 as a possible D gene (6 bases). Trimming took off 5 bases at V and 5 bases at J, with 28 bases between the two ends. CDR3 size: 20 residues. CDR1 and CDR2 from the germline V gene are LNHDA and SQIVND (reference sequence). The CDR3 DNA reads TGTGCCAGTAGTGGACAACCGGGACACCTTCGCCCTTCACATAATTCACCCCTCCACTTT. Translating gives CASSGQPGHLRPSHNSPLHF.

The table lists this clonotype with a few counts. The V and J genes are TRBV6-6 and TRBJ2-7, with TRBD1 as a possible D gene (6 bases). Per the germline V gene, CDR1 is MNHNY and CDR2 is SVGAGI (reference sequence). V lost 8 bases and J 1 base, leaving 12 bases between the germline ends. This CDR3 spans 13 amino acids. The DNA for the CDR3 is TGTGCCAGCGTACGGACAGCTTCCTACGAGCAGTACTTC. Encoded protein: CASVRTASYEQYF.

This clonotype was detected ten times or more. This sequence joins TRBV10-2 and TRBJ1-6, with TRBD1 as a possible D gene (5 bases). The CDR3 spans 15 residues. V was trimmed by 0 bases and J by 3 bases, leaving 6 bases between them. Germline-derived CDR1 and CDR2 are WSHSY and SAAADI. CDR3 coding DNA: TGCGCCAGCAGTGAGTCGGGGGTCTATAATTCACCCCTCCACTTT. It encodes CASSESGVYNSPLHF.

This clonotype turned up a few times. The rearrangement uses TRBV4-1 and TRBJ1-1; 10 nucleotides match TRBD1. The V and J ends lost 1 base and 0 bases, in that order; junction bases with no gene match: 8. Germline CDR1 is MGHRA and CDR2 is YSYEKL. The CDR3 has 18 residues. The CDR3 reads CASSQGTGGVPMNTEAFF. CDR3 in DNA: TGCGCCAGCAGCCAAGGGACAGGGGGGGTTCCCATGAACACTGAAGCTTTCTTT.

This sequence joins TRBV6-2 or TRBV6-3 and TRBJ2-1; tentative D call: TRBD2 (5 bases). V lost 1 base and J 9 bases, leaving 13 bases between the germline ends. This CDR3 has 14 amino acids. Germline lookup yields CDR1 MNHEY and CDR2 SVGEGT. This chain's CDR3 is CASSYLTGVGEQFF. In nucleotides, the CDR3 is TGTGCCAGCAGTTACTTGACCGGGGTCGGTGAGCAGTTCTTC.

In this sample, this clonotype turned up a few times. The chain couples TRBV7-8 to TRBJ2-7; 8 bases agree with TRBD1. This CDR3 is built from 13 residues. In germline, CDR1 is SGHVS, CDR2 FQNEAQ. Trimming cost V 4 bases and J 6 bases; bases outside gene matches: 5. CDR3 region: CASSSQTGVEQYF. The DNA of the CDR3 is TGTGCCAGCAGCTCTCAGACAGGGGTCGAGCAGTACTTC. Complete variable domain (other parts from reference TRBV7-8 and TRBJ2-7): GAGVSQSPRYKVAKRGQDVALRCDPISGHVSLFWYQQALGQGPEFLTYFQNEAQLDKSGLPSDRFFAERPEGSVSTLKIQRTQQEDSAVYLCASSSQTGVEQYFGPGTRLTVT.

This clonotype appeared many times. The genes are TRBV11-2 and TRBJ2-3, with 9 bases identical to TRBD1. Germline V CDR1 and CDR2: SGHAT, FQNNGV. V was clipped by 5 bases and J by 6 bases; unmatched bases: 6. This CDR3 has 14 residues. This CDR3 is CASSVNRGQDTQYF. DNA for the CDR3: TGTGCCAGCAGCGTGAACAGGGGGCAGGATACGCAGTATTTT.

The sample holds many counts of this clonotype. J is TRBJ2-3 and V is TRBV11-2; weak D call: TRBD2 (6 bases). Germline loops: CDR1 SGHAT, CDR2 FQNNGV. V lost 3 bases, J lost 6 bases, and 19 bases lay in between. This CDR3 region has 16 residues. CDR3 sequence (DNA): TGTGCCAGCAGCTTGGGCGACGGGGGATTATTGGATACGCAGTATTTT. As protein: CASSLGDGGLLDTQYF.

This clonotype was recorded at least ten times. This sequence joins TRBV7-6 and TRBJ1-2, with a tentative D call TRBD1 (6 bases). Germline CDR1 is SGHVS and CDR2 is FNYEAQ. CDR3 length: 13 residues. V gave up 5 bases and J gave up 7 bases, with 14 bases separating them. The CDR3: CASSVTQGSGYTF. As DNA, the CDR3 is TGTGCCAGCAGCGTCACACAGGGTAGTGGCTACACCTTC.

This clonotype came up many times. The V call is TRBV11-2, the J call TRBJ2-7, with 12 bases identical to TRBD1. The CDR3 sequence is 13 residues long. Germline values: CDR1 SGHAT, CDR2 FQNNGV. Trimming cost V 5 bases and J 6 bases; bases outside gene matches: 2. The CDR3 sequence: CASSRDRGPEQYF. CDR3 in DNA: TGTGCCAGCAGCCGGGACAGGGGGCCCGAGCAGTACTTC.

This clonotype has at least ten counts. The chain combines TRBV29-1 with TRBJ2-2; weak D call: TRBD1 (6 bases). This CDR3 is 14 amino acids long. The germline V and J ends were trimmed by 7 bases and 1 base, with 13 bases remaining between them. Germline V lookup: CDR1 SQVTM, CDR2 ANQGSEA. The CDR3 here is CSADRILNTGELFF. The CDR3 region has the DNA TGCAGCGCCGACAGGATACTGAACACCGGGGAGCTGTTTTTT.

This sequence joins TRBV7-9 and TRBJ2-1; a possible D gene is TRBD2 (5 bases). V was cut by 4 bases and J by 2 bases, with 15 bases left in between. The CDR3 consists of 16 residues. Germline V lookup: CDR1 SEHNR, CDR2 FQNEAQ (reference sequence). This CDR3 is CASSSGRAGPYNEQFF. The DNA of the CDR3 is TGTGCCAGCAGCTCCGGGCGGGCAGGACCCTACAATGAGCAGTTCTTC.

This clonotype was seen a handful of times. As DNA, the CDR3 is TGTGCCTGGAGTCCGGGACAGGGTACCGGGGAGCTGTTTTTT. Amino acid sequence: CAWSPGQGTGELFF. The chain employs TRBV30 and TRBJ2-2; 9 nucleotides align to TRBD1. Germline values: CDR1 GTSNPN, CDR2 SVGIG (reference sequence). J gave up 5 bases and V 2 bases, and 3 bases lay outside the gene matches. The CDR3 extends over 14 amino acids.

The CDR3 loop is CASSADRPGIFF. The DNA of the CDR3 is TGCGCCAGCAGCGCGGACAGACCAGGGATTTTTTTT. The chain uses TRBV5-1 and TRBJ2-2; tentative D call: TRBD1 (6 bases). CDR3 length equals 12 residues. The germline V and J ends were trimmed by 4 bases and 17 bases, with 18 bases remaining between them. Germline CDR1 and CDR2: SGHRS and YFSETQ.

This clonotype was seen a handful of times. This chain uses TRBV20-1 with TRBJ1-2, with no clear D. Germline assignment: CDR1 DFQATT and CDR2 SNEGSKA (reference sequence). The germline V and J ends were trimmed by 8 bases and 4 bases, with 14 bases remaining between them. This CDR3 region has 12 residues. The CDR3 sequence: CSLRTDFYGYTF. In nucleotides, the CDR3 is TGCAGTTTAAGAACTGACTTCTATGGCTACACCTTC.